This T cell receptor (beta chain) was sequenced in a study of T cell repertoires in cytomegalovirus infection. Study as a whole: The study used recently identified HLA-C-restricted and well-studied HLA-B-restricted CMV epitopes. Matching HLA type and CMV infection were both indicated by public TCR beta signatures. Study-wide points: Clonotype analysis showed dominance of the ex vivo response by HLA-C-restricted CMV-specific TCR beta clonotypes. Of the TCR beta families, the public ones yielded a cumulative frequency that identified carriers of CMV plus the relevant HLA.

Details on this clonotype: The antigen remains undetermined.

The V gene lost 0 bases and the J gene lost 8 bases, with 13 bases spanning the gap. This CDR3 spans 15 amino acids. The germline gives CDR1 MNHEY, CDR2 SVGAGI. A single record per CDR3 protein comes from TCRdb applying MiXCR to the reads. Found here are a few hundred thousand distinct CDR3 sequences, 29% of them singletons; the top ten hold about 20%. Material: cultured PBMCs, obtained from culture after CMV antigen stimulation. The chain carries TRBV6-5 and TRBJ1-4; weak D call: TRBD1 (5 bases). The receptor was derived from a human donor in good health (CMV status not recorded). Some clones in this sample may be carry-over from other donors' samples. In DNA, the CDR3 is TGTGCCAGCAGTTACTCCGGGGCACTTGAGGAAAAACTGTTTTTT. Its translation is CASSYSGALEEKLFF.